Below, 16 T cell receptor beta chains from the same sample are listed, as sequenced in a study of T cells after posttransplantation cyclophosphamide. Method: immunoSEQ multiplex PCR; TCRdb's copy keeps in-frame clones and lacks some. The sample includes 30,000 to 45,000 clones, about 77% seen only once; the top ten take roughly 8.3%. Busulfan-fludarabine conditioning, marrow transplant, and cyclophosphamide on days +3 and +4 were administered. The sequencing used CD4+ T cells sorted from blood, collected roughly 250 weeks after a stem cell transplant with posttransplant cyclophosphamide. The receptors originated from a female patient aged 40-50 years who received an allogeneic stem cell transplant from a related donor, was CMV-positive, and had no GVHD. Part of the T cells may come from the graft donor.

The sample holds many counts of this clone. The rearrangement links TRBV4-1 to TRBJ1-5, with 7 nucleotides matching TRBD1. J gave up 10 bases and V 4 bases, and 7 bases lay outside the gene matches. The CDR3 length is 13 residues. The germline CDR1 and CDR2 sequences are MGHRA and YSYEKL. This chain's CDR3 is CASSPGTGEPQHF. The CDR3 DNA reads as TGCGCCAGCAGCCCGGGAACAGGGGAACCCCAGCATTTT.

The chain links TRBV7-2 to TRBJ2-5, with TRBD1 matching over 7 bases. The DNA end lines up better with TRBJ2-7; the J call may be wrong. CDR1 is SGHTA, CDR2 FQGNSA, per germline. This CDR3 contains 15 residues. CDR3 sequence reads: CASSLAAGGSYEQYF. CDR3 sequence (DNA): TGTGCCAGCAGCTTAGCGGCAGGGGGATCCTACGAGCAGTACTTC.

V and J are TRBV5-1 and TRBJ2-3; 9 bases agree with TRBD1. The V gene end was trimmed by 0 bases and the J gene end by 8 bases; junction bases not matched to a gene: 7. The CDR3 covers 15 residues. Germline V gene lookup returns CDR1 SGHRS and CDR2 YFSETQ. CDR3 protein: CASSLAGQGRSTQYF. The DNA for the CDR3 is TGCGCCAGCAGCTTGGCCGGACAGGGGCGGTCTACGCAGTATTTT.

This sequence joins TRBV7-9 and TRBJ1-3; no clear D. The germline V gene has CDR1 SEHNR and CDR2 FQNEAQ (reference sequence). V gave up 3 bases and J gave up 1 base, with 4 bases separating them. The CDR3 extends over 13 amino acids. The CDR3 spells CASSFNSGNTIYF. CDR3 bases: TGTGCCAGCAGCTTTAATTCTGGAAACACCATATATTTT.

This chain links TRBV5-6 with TRBJ1-1, with TRBD1 identical over 9 bases. The length of the CDR3 is 15 residues. V was clipped by 4 bases and J by 4 bases; unmatched bases: 8. CDR1 SGHDT and CDR2 YYEEEE come from the germline V gene. CDR3 bases: TGTGCCAGCAGCATTCCGACAGGGGGTATCACTGAAGCTTTCTTT. It encodes CASSIPTGGITEAFF.

The rearrangement links TRBV15 to TRBJ1-2; possible D gene TRBD1, 6 bases. With 9 bases removed from V and 3 bases from J, the gap between germline ends came to 11 bases. The CDR3 is 12 residues long. Germline assignment: CDR1 LNHNV and CDR2 YYDKDF (reference sequence). CDR3 nucleotide sequence: TGTGCCACTCAATCAGGGGACTATGGCTACACCTTC. Residues: CATQSGDYGYTF.

There are a few counts of this clone. V usage is TRBV5-1 and J usage is TRBJ2-7, with D hard to call. The CDR3 runs 13 residues. V shed 1 base and J shed 3 bases, with 8 bases lying between them. Germline V gene data show CDR1 as SGHRS and CDR2 as YFSETQ. CDR3 DNA: TGCGCCAGCAGCTTGAAGAACAGCTACGAGCAGTACTTC. Translation gives CASSLKNSYEQYF.

The chain is built from TRBV10-3 and TRBJ1-4; perhaps TRBD1 as D (5 bases). This CDR3 is 13 amino acids long. V lost 2 bases and J 5 bases, leaving 6 bases between the germline ends. Germline V lookup: CDR1 ENHRY, CDR2 SYGVKD. CDR3 region: CAISERGNEKLFF. CDR3 DNA: TGTGCCATCAGTGAGCGGGGGAATGAAAAACTGTTTTTT.

The V call is TRBV28, the J call TRBJ2-6, with 8 nucleotides matching TRBD1. Germline values: CDR1 MDHEN, CDR2 SYDVKM. The CDR3 is 19 residues long. J lost 1 base, V lost 4 bases, and 12 bases had no gene match. The CDR3: CASSYFLGQGPSGANVLTF. The CDR3 region has the DNA TGTGCCAGCAGTTACTTCTTAGGACAGGGACCTTCTGGGGCCAACGTCCTGACTTTC. Together with reference TRBV28 and TRBJ2-6, the CDR3 gives the full variable domain: DVKVTQSSRYLVKRTGEKVFLECVQDMDHENMFWYRQDPGLGLRLIYFSYDVKMKEKGDIPEGYSVSREKKERFSLILESASTNQTSMYLCASSYFLGQGPSGANVLTFGAGSRLTVL.

The V gene is TRBV9, the J gene TRBJ2-2; TRBD2 matches at 9 bases. V gave up 4 bases and J gave up 3 bases; unmatched junction bases: 4. In germline, CDR1 is SGDLS, CDR2 YYNGEE. The CDR3 has 15 residues. The CDR3: CASSSLAGDTGELFF. The CDR3 DNA reads as TGTGCCAGCAGCTCCTTAGCGGGGGACACCGGGGAGCTGTTTTTT.

This chain joins TRBV6-5 and TRBJ2-7, with 9 bases matching TRBD1. The germline V gene has CDR1 MNHEY and CDR2 SVGAGI. J lost 4 bases, V lost 5 bases, and 9 bases had no gene match. This CDR3 contains 15 residues. In DNA, the CDR3 is TGTGCCAGCAGTCGACCGGGACAGGGACCTTACGAGCAGTACTTC. Its protein is CASSRPGQGPYEQYF.

The rearrangement uses TRBV7-6 and TRBJ1-2; D ambiguous. V was shortened by 6 bases and J by 1 base, with 18 bases between the two germline ends. Germline CDR1 reads SGHVS; CDR2 reads FNYEAQ. The CDR3 extends over 16 amino acids. The CDR3 spells CASRPFPGLNNYGYTF. CDR3 nucleotide sequence: TGTGCCAGCAGGCCCTTTCCCGGTCTTAATAACTATGGCTACACCTTC.

This clone was seen a few times. This chain connects TRBV19 to TRBJ2-2, with TRBD2 identical over 8 bases. Germline CDR1 and CDR2: LNHDA and SQIVND (reference sequence). V lost 7 bases to trimming and J lost 1 base; unmatched junction nucleotides: 8. The CDR3 totals 16 residues. DNA of the CDR3: TGTGCCAGTACCCAGCCGGGACTAGGGAACACCGGGGAGCTGTTTTTT. This translates into CASTQPGLGNTGELFF. Looking up the rest from reference TRBV19 and TRBJ2-2 gives the full variable domain: DGGITQSPKYLFRKEGQNVTLSCEQNLNHDAMYWYRQDPGQGLRLIYYSQIVNDFQKGDIAEGYSVSREKKESFPLTVTSAQKNPTAFYLCASTQPGLGNTGELFFGEGSRLTVL.

The gene calls are TRBV5-3 and TRBJ2-2; the match to TRBD1 covers 8 bases. TRBV5-3 belongs to the ORF category, with a function that is uncertain. The CDR3 contains 17 residues. V trimming: 1 base; J trimming: 4 bases; junction bases outside the gene matches: 9. CDR3 coding DNA: TGTGCCAGAAGCTTGAAGTGGGGCAGGGGGCCCACCGGGGAGCTGTTTTTT. The encoded protein is CARSLKWGRGPTGELFF.

The chain has TRBV27 and TRBJ1-5, with D unclear. V shed 10 bases and J shed 1 base, with 20 bases lying between them. Germline CDR1 and CDR2: MNHEY and SMNVEV (reference sequence). There are 16 residues in the CDR3. The CDR3 DNA is TGTGCCACTCGGACCTTTGGACTGGGGAGCAATCAGCCCCAGCATTTT. Its translation: CATRTFGLGSNQPQHF.

V and J are TRBV6-5 and TRBJ1-2; 8 nucleotides agree with TRBD1. Germline V gives CDR1 MNHEY, CDR2 SVGAGI. After removal of 7 bases from V and 7 bases from J, the junction contained 11 bases not matched to a gene. CDR3 length: 14 amino acids. The CDR3 DNA reads as TGTGCCAGCACTACTCCTCAGGGGGCGCGTGGCTACACCTTC. This codes for CASTTPQGARGYTF.